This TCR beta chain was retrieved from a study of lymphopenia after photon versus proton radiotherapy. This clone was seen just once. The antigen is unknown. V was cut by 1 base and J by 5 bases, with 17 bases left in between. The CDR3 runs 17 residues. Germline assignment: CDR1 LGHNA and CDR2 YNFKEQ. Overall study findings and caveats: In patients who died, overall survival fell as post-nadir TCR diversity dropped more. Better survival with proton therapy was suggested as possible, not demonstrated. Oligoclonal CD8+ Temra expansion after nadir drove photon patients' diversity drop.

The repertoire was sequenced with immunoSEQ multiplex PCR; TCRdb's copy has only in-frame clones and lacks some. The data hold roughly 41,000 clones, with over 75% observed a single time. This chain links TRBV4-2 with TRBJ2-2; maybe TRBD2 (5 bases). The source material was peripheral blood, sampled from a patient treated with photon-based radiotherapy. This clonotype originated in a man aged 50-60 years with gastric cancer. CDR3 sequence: CASSQVWVDRGTGELFF. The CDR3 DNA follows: TGTGCCAGCAGCCAAGTCTGGGTAGACCGAGGGACCGGGGAGCTGTTTTTT.